This is a list of T cell receptor beta chains from one sample in a study of blood T cell repertoires in COVID-19. Using immunoSEQ multiplex PCR, the repertoire was profiled, and TCRdb retains in-frame clones only, with some absent. Of fewer than 200,000 clones detected, around nine tenths appear once; the ten largest clones hold about 2.6%. The sample was peripheral blood. The receptors were sampled from a middle-aged man with active or convalescent COVID-19. The CDR3 runs from the conserved cysteine through the conserved F or W. Each record gives: D gene, clone size, V gene, J gene, CDR3 DNA, CDR3 protein. D genes are given only for firm matches. Clone size, where shown, is once, few, many, or a class for clones that have expanded.

D: .
size: few
V: TRBV3-1/TRBV3-2
J: TRBJ1-3
DNA: TGTGCCAGCAGCCAAGCGGGCACCATATATTTT
CDR3: CASSQAGTIYF

D: .
size: .
V: TRBV4-1
J: TRBJ1-5
DNA: TGCGCCAGCAGCTCAAGATGGGGGAGGGGTCAGCCCCAGCATTTT
CDR3: CASSSRWGRGQPQHF

D: .
size: .
V: TRBV3-1/TRBV3-2
J: TRBJ1-6
DNA: TGTGCCAGCAGCCAAGCGGCAGGGGATTCACCCCTCCACTTT
CDR3: CASSQAAGDSPLHF

D: .
size: .
V: TRBV6-1
J: TRBJ1-1
DNA: TGTGCCAGCAGTGAAGCGACAACCTACACTGAAGCTTTCTTT
CDR3: CASSEATTYTEAFF

D: .
size: .
V: TRBV5-1
J: TRBJ2-1
DNA: TGCGCCAGCACCCTCGGGACACCCGACAATGAGCAGTTCTTC
CDR3: CASTLGTPDNEQFF

D: .
size: .
V: TRBV27
J: TRBJ1-5
DNA: TGTGCCAGCAGTTTGGGCCAGGGGAGAAGCAATCAGCCCCAGCATTTT
CDR3: CASSLGQGRSNQPQHF

D: .
size: .
V: TRBV5-8
J: TRBJ1-2
DNA: TGTGCCAGCAGCTTCGGTGGTAACTATGGCTACACCTTC
CDR3: CASSFGGNYGYTF

D: .
size: .
V: TRBV5-6
J: TRBJ1-5
DNA: TGTGCCAGCAGCTTCGGACAGAGCAATCAGCCCCAGCATTTT
CDR3: CASSFGQSNQPQHF

D: TRBD1
size: many
V: TRBV5-1
J: TRBJ1-2
DNA: TGCGCCAGCAGCCCGACAGGGGCAGATCAAGCTAACTATGGCTACACCTTC
CDR3: CASSPTGADQANYGYTF

D: .
size: .
V: TRBV14
J: TRBJ1-4
DNA: TGTGCCAGCAGCCAAGTTCTGACGGGAAAACTGTTTTTT
CDR3: CASSQVLTGKLFF

D: TRBD1
size: .
V: TRBV27
J: TRBJ1-1
DNA: TGTGCCAGCAGCTTTCCCACAGGGGGTGGTAGGAGTGAAGCTTTCTTT
CDR3: CASSFPTGGGRSEAFF

D: .
size: .
V: TRBV7-9
J: TRBJ2-7
DNA: TGTGCCAGCAGCTGGGCAGGGACCTACGAGCAGTACTTC
CDR3: CASSWAGTYEQYF

D: .
size: .
V: TRBV2
J: TRBJ1-3
DNA: TGTGCCAGCAGTGACAGGTCTTTTACAAACACCATATATTTT
CDR3: CASSDRSFTNTIYF

D: .
size: .
V: TRBV28
J: TRBJ1-3
DNA: TGTGCCAGCAGCCCGGACAGTTCCGGAAACACCATATATTTT
CDR3: CASSPDSSGNTIYF

D: .
size: .
V: TRBV6-1
J: TRBJ2-1
DNA: TGTGCCAGCAGTGAAGCGAAAATCGCCTTGGCCGACAATGAGCAGTTCTTC
CDR3: CASSEAKIALADNEQFF

D: TRBD2
size: once
V: TRBV5-4
J: TRBJ2-2
DNA: TGTGCCAGCAGCCGCGGGACTAGCGGGGGAGCCGGGGAGCTGTTTTTT
CDR3: CASSRGTSGGAGELFF

D: .
size: .
V: TRBV20-1
J: TRBJ2-5
DNA: TGCAGTGCTAGTAACACAGGATCCCAAGAGACCCAGTACTTC
CDR3: CSASNTGSQETQYF

D: TRBD2
size: .
V: TRBV7-2
J: TRBJ2-3
DNA: TGTGCCAGCAGCTTAAGGGTAGCGGGGGGGCAGGATACGCAGTATTTT
CDR3: CASSLRVAGGQDTQYF

D: TRBD1
size: .
V: TRBV4-1
J: TRBJ1-6
DNA: TGCGCCAGCAGCCATGGGACAGGGGAAAAGTCACCCCTCCACTTT
CDR3: CASSHGTGEKSPLHF

D: TRBD1
size: .
V: TRBV6-1
J: TRBJ2-2
DNA: TGTGCCAGCAGTGAAGGGACAGGGGGACCGAACACCGGGGAGCTGTTTTTT
CDR3: CASSEGTGGPNTGELFF

D: TRBD1
size: .
V: TRBV3-1/TRBV3-2
J: TRBJ2-1
DNA: TGTGCCAGCAGCCAAGTTGAAACAGGGGGTTTTGAGCAGTTCTTC
CDR3: CASSQVETGGFEQFF

D: .
size: .
V: TRBV2
J: TRBJ1-6
DNA: TGTGCCAGTTTAGGACAGAGCTCCTATAATTCACCCCTCCACTTT
CDR3: CASLGQSSYNSPLHF

D: .
size: .
V: TRBV6-5
J: TRBJ1-2
DNA: TGTGCCAGCACCCAGAAACAGGTTAACTATGGCTACACCTTC
CDR3: CASTQKQVNYGYTF

D: .
size: .
V: TRBV7-2
J: TRBJ2-1
DNA: TGTGCCAGCAGCCCCCGGGGCGGGGGCGGTTACAATGAGCAGTTCTTC
CDR3: CASSPRGGGGYNEQFF

D: .
size: .
V: TRBV19
J: TRBJ2-7
DNA: TGTGCCAGTTCCACAGGGCAGACCTACGAGCAGTACTTC
CDR3: CASSTGQTYEQYF

D: TRBD2
size: .
V: TRBV2
J: TRBJ2-7
DNA: TGTGCCAGCACGGGCGGGGGGGCGTACGAGCAGTACTTC
CDR3: CASTGGGAYEQYF

D: .
size: .
V: TRBV7-2
J: TRBJ2-1
DNA: TGTGCCAGCAGCTTGGGCAGGGACTATGAGCAGTTCTTC
CDR3: CASSLGRDYEQFF

D: .
size: .
V: TRBV7-9
J: TRBJ1-1
DNA: TGTGCCAGCAGCTTAGCAGAGGCCACTGAAGCTTTCTTT
CDR3: CASSLAEATEAFF

D: TRBD1
size: .
V: TRBV7-2
J: TRBJ1-6
DNA: TGTGCCAGCAGCGCGACAGGGGGTAATTCACCCCTCCACTTT
CDR3: CASSATGGNSPLHF

D: .
size: .
V: TRBV10-3
J: TRBJ1-2
DNA: TGTGCCATCAGTGAGGGCAGGGGAAACTATGGCTACACCTTC
CDR3: CAISEGRGNYGYTF

D: .
size: once
V: TRBV7-8
J: TRBJ1-1
DNA: TGTGCCAGCAGCTTGGACAGACTGAACACTGAAGCTTTCTTT
CDR3: CASSLDRLNTEAFF

D: TRBD1
size: .
V: TRBV2
J: TRBJ1-4
DNA: TGTGCCAGCGACAGGGCCTCGGCAACTAATGAAAAACTGTTTTTT
CDR3: CASDRASATNEKLFF

D: .
size: .
V: TRBV2
J: TRBJ2-3
DNA: TGTGCCAGCAGTGAAGTGAGGACTCGGACCGGGGATACGCAGTATTTT
CDR3: CASSEVRTRTGDTQYF

D: .
size: .
V: TRBV6-6
J: TRBJ1-1
DNA: TGTGCCAGCAGTCCACAGGGCAACGGTGAAGCTTTCTTT
CDR3: CASSPQGNGEAFF

D: .
size: .
V: TRBV28
J: TRBJ1-5
DNA: TGTGCCAGCAGTTTGGACAGATATAGCAATCAGCCCCAGCATTTT
CDR3: CASSLDRYSNQPQHF

D: .
size: .
V: TRBV19
J: TRBJ1-1
DNA: TGTGCCAGTAGTATACTGACTGAAGCTTTCTTT
CDR3: CASSILTEAFF

D: TRBD2
size: .
V: TRBV2
J: TRBJ2-5
DNA: TGTGCCAGCAGTTTTCAGACTAGCGGGGTAGGGACCCAGTACTTC
CDR3: CASSFQTSGVGTQYF

D: TRBD1
size: .
V: TRBV4-2
J: TRBJ1-6
DNA: TGTGCCAGCAGCCAAGATCTTGGGACAGCTTATTCACCCCTCCACTTT
CDR3: CASSQDLGTAYSPLHF

D: .
size: .
V: TRBV11-2
J: TRBJ1-3
DNA: TGTGCCAGCAGCTTAGATGTGAACTTCTCTGGAAACACCATATATTTT
CDR3: CASSLDVNFSGNTIYF

D: TRBD1
size: .
V: TRBV5-6
J: TRBJ2-6
DNA: TGTGCCAGCAGCCCGACAGGGATCGGACTCTCTGGGGCCAACGTCCTGACTTTC
CDR3: CASSPTGIGLSGANVLTF

D: TRBD1
size: .
V: TRBV29-1
J: TRBJ1-1
DNA: TGCAGCGTTTGGACGACAGGGGCCACTGAAGCTTTCTTT
CDR3: CSVWTTGATEAFF

D: TRBD1
size: few
V: TRBV7-9
J: TRBJ1-6
DNA: TGTGCCAGCAGCGAAGCCGGGGACAGATATTCACCCCTCCACTTT
CDR3: CASSEAGDRYSPLHF

D: .
size: .
V: TRBV6-5
J: TRBJ2-3
DNA: TGTGCCAGCAGCTCCCCGGGGGAGCGAAATACGCAGTATTTT
CDR3: CASSSPGERNTQYF

D: TRBD1
size: .
V: TRBV7-3
J: TRBJ2-1
DNA: TGTGCCAGCAGCTCACGGACAGGGGGGAGTAATGAGCAGTTCTTC
CDR3: CASSSRTGGSNEQFF

D: TRBD1
size: .
V: TRBV4-1
J: TRBJ2-6
DNA: TGCGCCAGCAGCCAAAACCCGGGACAGGGATCTGCTAGTGGGGCCAACGTCCTGACTTTC
CDR3: CASSQNPGQGSASGANVLTF

D: .
size: .
V: TRBV21-1
J: TRBJ2-2
DNA: TGTGCCAGCAGCAAAGGGGGAGCCCGCAACACCGGGGAGCTGTTTTTT
CDR3: CASSKGGARNTGELFF

D: TRBD1
size: few
V: TRBV9
J: TRBJ1-5
DNA: TGTGCCAGCAGCGTCAGGACAGGGGTACATCAGCCCCAGCATTTT
CDR3: CASSVRTGVHQPQHF

D: .
size: few
V: TRBV12-3/TRBV12-4
J: TRBJ1-1
DNA: TGTGCCAGCAGTTTCGACAGCGACACTGAAGCTTTCTTT
CDR3: CASSFDSDTEAFF

D: .
size: .
V: TRBV19
J: TRBJ1-5
DNA: TGTGCCAGTAGGATGGGAGAAGGGAATCAGCCCCAGCATTTT
CDR3: CASRMGEGNQPQHF

D: .
size: few
V: TRBV2
J: TRBJ2-6
DNA: TGTGCCAGCTTCAGGGATGGGGCCAACGTCCTGACTTTC
CDR3: CASFRDGANVLTF

D: .
size: .
V: TRBV5-1
J: TRBJ2-5
DNA: TGCGCCAGCAGCTTTGACTCAGGGTCGGTTGGTCAAGAGACCCAGTACTTC
CDR3: CASSFDSGSVGQETQYF

D: .
size: .
V: TRBV28
J: TRBJ1-5
DNA: TGTGCCAGCAGCTTCAATCAGCCCCAGCATTTT
CDR3: CASSFNQPQHF

D: .
size: .
V: TRBV9
J: TRBJ1-6
DNA: TGTGCCAGCAGCTCCCCCCGGGGTGGGAATCTCAATTCACCCCTCCACTTT
CDR3: CASSSPRGGNLNSPLHF

D: TRBD1
size: few
V: TRBV19
J: TRBJ1-2
DNA: TGTGCCAGTACCACGACAGGGAACTATGGCTACACCTTC
CDR3: CASTTTGNYGYTF

D: .
size: once
V: TRBV30
J: TRBJ1-2
DNA: TGTGCCTGGAGTGTACCCGGGTTTGGCTATGGCTACACCTTC
CDR3: CAWSVPGFGYGYTF

D: TRBD1
size: .
V: TRBV6-2/TRBV6-3
J: TRBJ1-3
DNA: TGTGCCAGCAGTTTGGGACAGTTCTCTGGAAACACCATATATTTT
CDR3: CASSLGQFSGNTIYF